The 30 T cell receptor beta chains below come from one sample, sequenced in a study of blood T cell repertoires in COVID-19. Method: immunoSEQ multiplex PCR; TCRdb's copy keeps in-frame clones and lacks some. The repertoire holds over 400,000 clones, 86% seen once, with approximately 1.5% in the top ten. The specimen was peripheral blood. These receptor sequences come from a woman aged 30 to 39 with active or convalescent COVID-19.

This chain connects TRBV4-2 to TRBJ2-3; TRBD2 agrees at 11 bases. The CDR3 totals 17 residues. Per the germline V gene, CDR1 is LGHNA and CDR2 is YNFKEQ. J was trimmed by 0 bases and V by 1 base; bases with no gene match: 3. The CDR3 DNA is TGTGCCAGCAGCCAAGTACTAGCGGGGGAGAGCACAGATACGCAGTATTTT. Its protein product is CASSQVLAGESTDTQYF.

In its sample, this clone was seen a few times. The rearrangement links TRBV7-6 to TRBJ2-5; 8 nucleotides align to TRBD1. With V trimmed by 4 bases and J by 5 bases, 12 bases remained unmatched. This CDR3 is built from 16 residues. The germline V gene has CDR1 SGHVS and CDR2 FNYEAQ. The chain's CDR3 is CASSSTLDRARETQYF. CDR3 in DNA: TGTGCCAGCAGCTCGACATTGGACAGGGCGAGGGAGACCCAGTACTTC.

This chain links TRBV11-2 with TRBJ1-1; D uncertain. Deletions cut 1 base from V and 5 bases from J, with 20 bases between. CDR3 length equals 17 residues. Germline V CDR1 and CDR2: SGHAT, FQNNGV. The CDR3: CASSLVQWNAYGTEAFF. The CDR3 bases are TGTGCCAGCAGCTTAGTCCAATGGAATGCCTACGGGACTGAAGCTTTCTTT.

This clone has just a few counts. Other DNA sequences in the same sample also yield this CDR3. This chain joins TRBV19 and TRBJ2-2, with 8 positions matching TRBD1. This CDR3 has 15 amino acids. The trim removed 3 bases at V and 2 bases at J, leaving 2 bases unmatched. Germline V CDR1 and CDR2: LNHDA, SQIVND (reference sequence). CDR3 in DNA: TGTGCCAGTAGTATCGGGACAGGAAACACCGGGGAGCTGTTTTTT. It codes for CASSIGTGNTGELFF.

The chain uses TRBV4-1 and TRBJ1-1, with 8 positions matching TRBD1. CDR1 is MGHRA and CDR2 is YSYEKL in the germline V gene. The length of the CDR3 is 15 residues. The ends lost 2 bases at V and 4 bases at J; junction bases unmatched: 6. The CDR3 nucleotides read TGCGCCAGCAGCCAAAGAACTGACAGGGGCACTGAAGCTTTCTTT. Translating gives CASSQRTDRGTEAFF.

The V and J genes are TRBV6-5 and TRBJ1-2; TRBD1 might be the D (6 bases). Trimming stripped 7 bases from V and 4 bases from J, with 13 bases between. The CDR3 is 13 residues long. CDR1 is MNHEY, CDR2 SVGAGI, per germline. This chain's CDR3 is CASKKDRLYGYTF. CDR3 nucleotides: TGTGCCAGCAAAAAAGACAGGCTCTATGGCTACACCTTC.

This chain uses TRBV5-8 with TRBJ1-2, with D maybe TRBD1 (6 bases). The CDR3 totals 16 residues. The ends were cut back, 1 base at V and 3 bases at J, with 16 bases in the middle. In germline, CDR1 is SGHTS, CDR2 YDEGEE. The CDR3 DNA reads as TGTGCCAGCAGCTTGCCGGAGCAGGGGTTTTACTATGGCTACACCTTC. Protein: CASSLPEQGFYYGYTF.

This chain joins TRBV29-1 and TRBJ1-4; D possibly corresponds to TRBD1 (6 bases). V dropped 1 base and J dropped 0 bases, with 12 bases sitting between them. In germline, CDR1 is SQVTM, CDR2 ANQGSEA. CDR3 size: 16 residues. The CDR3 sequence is CSVEVVGTTTNEKLFF. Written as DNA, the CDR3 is TGCAGCGTTGAAGTGGTAGGGACAACAACTAATGAAAAACTGTTTTTT.

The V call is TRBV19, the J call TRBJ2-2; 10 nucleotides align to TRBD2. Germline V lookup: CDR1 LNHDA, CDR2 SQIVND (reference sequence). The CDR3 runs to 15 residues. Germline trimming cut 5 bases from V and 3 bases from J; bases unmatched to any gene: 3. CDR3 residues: CASSASGRDTGELFF. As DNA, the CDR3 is TGTGCCAGTAGTGCTAGCGGGAGAGACACCGGGGAGCTGTTTTTT. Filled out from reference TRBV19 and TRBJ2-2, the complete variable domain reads DGGITQSPKYLFRKEGQNVTLSCEQNLNHDAMYWYRQDPGQGLRLIYYSQIVNDFQKGDIAEGYSVSREKKESFPLTVTSAQKNPTAFYLCASSASGRDTGELFFGEGSRLTVL.

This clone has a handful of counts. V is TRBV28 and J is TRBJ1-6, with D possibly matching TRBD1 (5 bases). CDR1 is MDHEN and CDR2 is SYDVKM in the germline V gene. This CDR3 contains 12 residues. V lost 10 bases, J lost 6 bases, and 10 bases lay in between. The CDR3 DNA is TGTGCCACCCGGGGGATTAATTCACCCCTCCACTTT. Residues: CATRGINSPLHF.

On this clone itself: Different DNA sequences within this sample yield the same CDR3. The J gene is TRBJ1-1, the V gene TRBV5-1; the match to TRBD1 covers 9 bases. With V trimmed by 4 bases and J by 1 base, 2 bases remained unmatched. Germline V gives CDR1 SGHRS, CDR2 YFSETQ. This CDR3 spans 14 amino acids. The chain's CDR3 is CASSRGQGNTEAFF. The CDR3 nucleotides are TGCGCCAGCAGCAGGGGACAGGGGAACACTGAAGCTTTCTTT.

The CDR3 DNA is TGTGCCAGCAGCTCAACCGGGACTAGCCCTTCCTACGAGCAGTACTTC. This translates into CASSSTGTSPSYEQYF. The chain has TRBV7-2 and TRBJ2-7, with 9 bases identical to TRBD2. CDR1 is SGHTA, CDR2 FQGNSA, per germline. The CDR3 consists of 16 residues. After removal of 4 bases from V and 1 base from J, the junction contained 8 bases not matched to a gene.

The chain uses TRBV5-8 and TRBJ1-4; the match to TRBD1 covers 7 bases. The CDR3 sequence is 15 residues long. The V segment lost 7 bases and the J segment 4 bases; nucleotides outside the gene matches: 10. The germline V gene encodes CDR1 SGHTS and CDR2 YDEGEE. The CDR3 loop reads CASGQGVAVNEKLFF. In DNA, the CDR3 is TGTGCCAGCGGCCAGGGGGTGGCGGTTAATGAAAAACTGTTTTTT.

CDR3 coding DNA: TGCGCCAGCAGTGAGTTGGCTAGCGGCGGAGGACTAGATACGCAGTATTTT. It codes for CASSELASGGGLDTQYF. This rearrangement joins TRBV10-2 to TRBJ2-3, with 7 bases that match TRBD2. This CDR3 spans 17 amino acids. Trimming removed 1 base from V and 5 bases from J; junction bases left unmatched: 12. CDR1 WSHSY and CDR2 SAAADI come from the germline V gene.

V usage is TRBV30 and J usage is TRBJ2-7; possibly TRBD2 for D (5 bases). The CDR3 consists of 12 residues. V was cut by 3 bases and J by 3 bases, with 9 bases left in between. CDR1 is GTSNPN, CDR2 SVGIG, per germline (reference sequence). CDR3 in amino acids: CAWSGVNYEQYF. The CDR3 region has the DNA TGTGCCTGGAGCGGGGTAAACTACGAGCAGTACTTC. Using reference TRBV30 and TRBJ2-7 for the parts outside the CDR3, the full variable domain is SQTIHQWPATLVQPVGSPLSLECTVEGTSNPNLYWYRQAAGRGLQLLFYSVGIGQISSEVPQNLSASRPQDRQFILSSKKLLLSDSGFYLCAWSGVNYEQYFGPGTRLTVT.

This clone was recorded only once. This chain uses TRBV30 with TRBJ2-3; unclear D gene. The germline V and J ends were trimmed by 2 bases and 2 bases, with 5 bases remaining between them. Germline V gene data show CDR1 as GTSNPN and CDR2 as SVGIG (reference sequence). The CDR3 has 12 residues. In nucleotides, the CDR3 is TGTGCCTGGAGTATCCTCACAGATACGCAGTATTTT. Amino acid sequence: CAWSILTDTQYF.

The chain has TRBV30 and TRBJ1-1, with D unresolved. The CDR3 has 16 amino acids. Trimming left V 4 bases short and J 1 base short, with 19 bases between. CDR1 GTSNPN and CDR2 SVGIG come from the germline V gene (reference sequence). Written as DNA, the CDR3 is TGTGCCTGGAAGGGAGGGCTAGTTTCGGCGAACACTGAAGCTTTCTTT. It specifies CAWKGGLVSANTEAFF.

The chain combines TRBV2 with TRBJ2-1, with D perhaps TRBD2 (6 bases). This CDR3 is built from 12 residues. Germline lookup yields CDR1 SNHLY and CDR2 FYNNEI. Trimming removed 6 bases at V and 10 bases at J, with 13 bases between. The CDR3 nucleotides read TGTGCCAGCAGCGGGTTGAGCGGGGAGCAGTTCTTC. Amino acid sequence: CASSGLSGEQFF.

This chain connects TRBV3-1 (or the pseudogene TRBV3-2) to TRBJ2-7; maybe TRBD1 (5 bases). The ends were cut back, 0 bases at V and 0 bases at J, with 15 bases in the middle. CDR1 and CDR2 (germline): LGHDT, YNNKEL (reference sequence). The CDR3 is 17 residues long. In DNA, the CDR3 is TGTGCCAGCAGCCAAGATAGGGGCCAGAGAAGCTCCTACGAGCAGTACTTC. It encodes CASSQDRGQRSSYEQYF.

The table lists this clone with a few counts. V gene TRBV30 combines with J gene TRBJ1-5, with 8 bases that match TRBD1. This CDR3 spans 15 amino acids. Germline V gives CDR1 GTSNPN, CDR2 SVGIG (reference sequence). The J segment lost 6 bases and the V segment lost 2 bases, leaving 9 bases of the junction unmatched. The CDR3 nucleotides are TGTGCCTGGAGTTTCGGGCAGGGGGCGACTCAGCCCCAGCATTTT. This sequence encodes CAWSFGQGATQPQHF.

This CDR3 is CASSQDIRAGSYGYTF. The DNA of the CDR3 is TGTGCCAGCAGCCAAGATATTCGGGCGGGGAGCTATGGCTACACCTTC. The chain is built from TRBV4-2 and TRBJ1-2, with D unclear. The CDR3 length is 16 residues. Germline loops: CDR1 LGHNA, CDR2 YNFKEQ. Trimming pared 0 bases from V and 4 bases from J, leaving 15 bases between.

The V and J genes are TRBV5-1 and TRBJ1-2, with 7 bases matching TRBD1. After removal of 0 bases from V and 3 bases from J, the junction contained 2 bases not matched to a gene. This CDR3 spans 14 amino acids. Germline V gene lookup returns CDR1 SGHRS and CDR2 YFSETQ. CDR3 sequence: CASSLEGGDYGYTF. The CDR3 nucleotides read TGCGCCAGCAGCTTGGAAGGGGGCGACTATGGCTACACCTTC.

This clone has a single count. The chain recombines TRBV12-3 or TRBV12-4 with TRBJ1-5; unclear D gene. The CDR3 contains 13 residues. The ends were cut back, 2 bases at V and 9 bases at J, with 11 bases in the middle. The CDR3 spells CASSLQVRGPQHF. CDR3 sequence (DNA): TGTGCCAGCAGTTTACAGGTTCGTGGGCCCCAGCATTTT.

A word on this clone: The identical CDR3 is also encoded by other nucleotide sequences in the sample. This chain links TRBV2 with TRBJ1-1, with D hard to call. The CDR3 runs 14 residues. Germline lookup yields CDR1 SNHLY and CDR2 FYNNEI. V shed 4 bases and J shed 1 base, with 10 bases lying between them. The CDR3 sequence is CASSVSTGNTEAFF. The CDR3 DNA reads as TGTGCCAGCAGTGTCTCCACTGGGAACACTGAAGCTTTCTTT.

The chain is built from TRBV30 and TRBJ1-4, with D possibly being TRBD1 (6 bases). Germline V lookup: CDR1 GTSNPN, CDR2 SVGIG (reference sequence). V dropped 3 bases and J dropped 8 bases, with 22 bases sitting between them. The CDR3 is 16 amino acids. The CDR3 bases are TGTGCCTGGAGGTCGTTCCGGGACACCTCCGGCGAAAAACTGTTTTTT. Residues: CAWRSFRDTSGEKLFF.

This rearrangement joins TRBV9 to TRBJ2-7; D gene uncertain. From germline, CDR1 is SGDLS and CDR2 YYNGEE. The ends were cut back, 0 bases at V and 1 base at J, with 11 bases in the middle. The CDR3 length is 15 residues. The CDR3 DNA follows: TGTGCCAGCAGCGTAGAAGTTGGGCTTTCCTACGAGCAGTACTTC. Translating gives CASSVEVGLSYEQYF.

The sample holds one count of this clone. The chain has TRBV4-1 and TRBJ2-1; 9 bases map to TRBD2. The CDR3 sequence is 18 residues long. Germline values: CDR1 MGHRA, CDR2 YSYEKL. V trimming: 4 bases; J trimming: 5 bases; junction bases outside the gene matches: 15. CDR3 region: CASSLDPGKLAGNNEQFF. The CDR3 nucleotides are TGCGCCAGCAGCCTCGATCCCGGAAAACTAGCGGGCAACAATGAGCAGTTCTTC.

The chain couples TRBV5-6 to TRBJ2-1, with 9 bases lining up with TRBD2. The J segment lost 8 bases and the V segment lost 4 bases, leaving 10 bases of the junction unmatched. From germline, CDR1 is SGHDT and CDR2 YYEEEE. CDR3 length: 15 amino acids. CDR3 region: CASSDSGGVPHEQFF. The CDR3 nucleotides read TGTGCCAGCAGCGATAGCGGGGGAGTCCCCCATGAGCAGTTCTTC.

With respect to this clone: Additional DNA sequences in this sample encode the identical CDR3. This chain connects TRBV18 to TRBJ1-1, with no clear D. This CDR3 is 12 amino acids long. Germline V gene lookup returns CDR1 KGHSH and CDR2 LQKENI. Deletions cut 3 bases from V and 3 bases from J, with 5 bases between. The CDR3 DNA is TGTGCCAGCTCACCGAGGGACACTGAAGCTTTCTTT. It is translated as CASSPRDTEAFF.

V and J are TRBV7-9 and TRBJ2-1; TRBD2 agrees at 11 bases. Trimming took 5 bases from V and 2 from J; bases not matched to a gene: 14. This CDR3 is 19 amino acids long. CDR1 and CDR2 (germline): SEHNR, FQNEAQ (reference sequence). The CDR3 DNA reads TGTGCCAGCAGCCCCCTGAGGGGTGAACTAGCGGGAGCCTACAATGAGCAGTTCTTC. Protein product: CASSPLRGELAGAYNEQFF.